The clone carrying this TCR beta chain came up many times. RNA transcripts yielded amplified TCR beta CDR3 regions. TCR CDR3 underwent first-round RT-PCR with the HTBI primer set. TCRdb reprocessed the multiplex PCR reads via MiXCR and lists one record per CDR3 protein. Among 300,000 to 450,000 distinct CDR3 sequences listed, around 25% were seen once. The sample is drawn from a study of T cells in Graves' hyperthyroidism and ophthalmopathy. Looking at the study overall: Blood from the periphery was taken at initial diagnosis, before any treatment.

This CDR3 is 18 amino acids long. V was pared by 6 bases and J by 5 bases, with 17 bases of the junction left unmatched. The sequenced sample was blood. This rearrangement joins TRBV12-3 or TRBV12-4 to TRBJ2-1, with TRBD1 matching 9 bases. This TCR came from a man in his forties or fifties with Graves' hyperthyroidism. CDR3 in DNA: TGTGCCAGCAGCCCAACGATAGCACAGGGGGCCGGGAACAATGAGCAGTTCTTC. It yields the protein CASSPTIAQGAGNNEQFF.